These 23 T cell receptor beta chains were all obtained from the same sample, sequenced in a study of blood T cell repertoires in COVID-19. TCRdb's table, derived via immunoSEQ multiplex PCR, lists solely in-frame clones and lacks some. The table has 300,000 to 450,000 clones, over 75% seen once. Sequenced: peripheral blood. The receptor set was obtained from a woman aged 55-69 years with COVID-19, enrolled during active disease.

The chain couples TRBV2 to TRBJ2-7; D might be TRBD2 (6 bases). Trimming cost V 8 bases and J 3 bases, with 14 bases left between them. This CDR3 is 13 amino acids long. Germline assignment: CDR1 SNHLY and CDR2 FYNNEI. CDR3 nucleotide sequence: TGTGCCAGCGGGACTCCTAGACGCTACGAGCAGTACTTC. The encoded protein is CASGTPRRYEQYF.

The CDR3 here is CASSVQWPGNTIYF. The DNA for the CDR3 is TGTGCCAGTAGTGTTCAATGGCCTGGAAACACCATATATTTT. This chain joins TRBV19 and TRBJ1-3; the D is unclear. V dropped 5 bases and J dropped 2 bases, with 10 bases sitting between them. The CDR3 contains 14 residues. Germline assignment: CDR1 LNHDA and CDR2 SQIVND (reference sequence).

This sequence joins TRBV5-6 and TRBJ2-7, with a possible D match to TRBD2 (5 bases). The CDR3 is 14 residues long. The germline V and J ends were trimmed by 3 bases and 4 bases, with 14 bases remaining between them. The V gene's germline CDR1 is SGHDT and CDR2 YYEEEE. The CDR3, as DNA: TGTGCCAGCAGCTGGACGGGAATTAGATACGAGCAGTACTTC. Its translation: CASSWTGIRYEQYF. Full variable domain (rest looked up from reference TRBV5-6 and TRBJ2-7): DAGVTQSPTHLIKTRGQQVTLRCSPKSGHDTVSWYQQALGQGPQFIFQYYEEEERQRGNFPDRFSGHQFPNYSSELNVNALLLGDSALYLCASSWTGIRYEQYFGPGTRLTVT.

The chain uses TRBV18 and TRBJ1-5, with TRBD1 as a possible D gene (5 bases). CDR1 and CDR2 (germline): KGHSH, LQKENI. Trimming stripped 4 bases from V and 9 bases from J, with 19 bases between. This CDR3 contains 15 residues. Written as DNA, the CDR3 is TGTGCCAGCTCACTGGGGCAGGAGGGAGATCTGCCCCAGCATTTT. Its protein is CASSLGQEGDLPQHF.

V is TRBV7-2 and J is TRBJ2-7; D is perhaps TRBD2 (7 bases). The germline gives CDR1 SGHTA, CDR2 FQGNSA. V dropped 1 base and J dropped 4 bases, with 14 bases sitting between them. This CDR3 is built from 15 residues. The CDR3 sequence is CASSLVGGAGYEQYF. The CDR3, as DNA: TGTGCCAGCAGCTTAGTGGGGGGGGCAGGTTACGAGCAGTACTTC.

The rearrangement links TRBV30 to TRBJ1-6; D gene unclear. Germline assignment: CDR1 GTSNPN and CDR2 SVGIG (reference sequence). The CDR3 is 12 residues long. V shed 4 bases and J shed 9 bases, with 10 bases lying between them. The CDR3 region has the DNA TGTGCCTGGAAGGAGGCGTCTTCACCCCTCCACTTT. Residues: CAWKEASSPLHF.

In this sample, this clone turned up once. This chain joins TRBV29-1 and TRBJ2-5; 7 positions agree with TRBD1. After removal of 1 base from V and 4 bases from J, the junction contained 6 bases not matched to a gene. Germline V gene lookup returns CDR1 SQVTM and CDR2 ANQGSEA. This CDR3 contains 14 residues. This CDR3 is CSVEVRGGRETQYF. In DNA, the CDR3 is TGCAGCGTTGAAGTAAGAGGGGGCCGAGAGACCCAGTACTTC. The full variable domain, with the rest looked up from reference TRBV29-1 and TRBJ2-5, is SAVISQKPSRDICQRGTSLTIQCQVDSQVTMMFWYRQQPGQSLTLIATANQGSEATYESGFVIDKFPISRPNLTFSTLTVSNMSPEDSSIYLCSVEVRGGRETQYFGPGTRLLVL.

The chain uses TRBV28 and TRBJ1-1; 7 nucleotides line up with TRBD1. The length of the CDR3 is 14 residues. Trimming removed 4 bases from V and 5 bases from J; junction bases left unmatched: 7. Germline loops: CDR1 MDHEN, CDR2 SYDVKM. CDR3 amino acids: CASSYRGLGTEAFF. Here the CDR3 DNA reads TGTGCCAGCAGTTACAGGGGACTAGGGACTGAAGCTTTCTTT. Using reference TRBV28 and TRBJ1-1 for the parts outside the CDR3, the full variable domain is DVKVTQSSRYLVKRTGEKVFLECVQDMDHENMFWYRQDPGLGLRLIYFSYDVKMKEKGDIPEGYSVSREKKERFSLILESASTNQTSMYLCASSYRGLGTEAFFGQGTRLTVV.

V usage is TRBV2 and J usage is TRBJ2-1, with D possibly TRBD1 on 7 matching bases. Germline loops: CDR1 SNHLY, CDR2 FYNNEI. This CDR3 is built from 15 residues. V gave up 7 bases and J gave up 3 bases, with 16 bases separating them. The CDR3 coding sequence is TGTGCCAGCACCGGAGGAGGGACAGTCTACAATGAGCAGTTCTTC. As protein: CASTGGGTVYNEQFF.

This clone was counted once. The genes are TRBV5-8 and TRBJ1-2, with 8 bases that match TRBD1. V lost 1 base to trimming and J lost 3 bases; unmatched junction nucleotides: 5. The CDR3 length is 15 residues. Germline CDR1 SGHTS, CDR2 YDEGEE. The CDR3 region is CASSLRNRGDYGYTF. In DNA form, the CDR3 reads TGTGCCAGCAGCTTGCGGAACAGGGGGGACTATGGCTACACCTTC. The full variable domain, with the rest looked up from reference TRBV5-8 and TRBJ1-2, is EAGVTQSPTHLIKTRGQQATLRCSPISGHTSVYWYQQALGLGLQFLLWYDEGEERNRGNFPPRFSGRQFPNYSSELNVNALELEDSALYLCASSLRNRGDYGYTFGSGTRLTVV.

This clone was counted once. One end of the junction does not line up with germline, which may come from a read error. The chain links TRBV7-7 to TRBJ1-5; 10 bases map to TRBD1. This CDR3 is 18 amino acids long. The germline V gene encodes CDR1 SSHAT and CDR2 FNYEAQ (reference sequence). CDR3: CASSLGATGGESGQPQHF. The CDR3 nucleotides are TGTGCTAGCAGCTTAGGAGCGACAGGGGGCGAAAGCGGTCAGCCCCAGCATTTT.

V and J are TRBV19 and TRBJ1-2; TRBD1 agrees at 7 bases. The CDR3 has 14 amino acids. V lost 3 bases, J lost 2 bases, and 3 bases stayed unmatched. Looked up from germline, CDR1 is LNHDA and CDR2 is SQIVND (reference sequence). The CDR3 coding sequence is TGTGCCAGTAGTATGCCAGGGGGAAACTATGGCTACACCTTC. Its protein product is CASSMPGGNYGYTF.

CDR3 loop: CASSPERSVSYGYTF. The CDR3 coding sequence is TGTGCCAGCAGCCCCGAGCGTTCGGTTAGCTATGGCTACACCTTC. This chain uses TRBV5-5 with TRBJ1-2; D unresolved. The CDR3 has 15 residues. The ends were cut back, 4 bases at V and 4 bases at J, with 17 bases in the middle. Germline assignment: CDR1 SGHKS and CDR2 YYEKEE (reference sequence).

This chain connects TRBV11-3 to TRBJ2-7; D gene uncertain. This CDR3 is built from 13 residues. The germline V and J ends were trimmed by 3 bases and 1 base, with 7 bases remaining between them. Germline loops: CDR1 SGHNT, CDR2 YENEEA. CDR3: CASSLKASYEQYF. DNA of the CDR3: TGTGCCAGCAGCTTGAAAGCTTCCTACGAGCAGTACTTC.

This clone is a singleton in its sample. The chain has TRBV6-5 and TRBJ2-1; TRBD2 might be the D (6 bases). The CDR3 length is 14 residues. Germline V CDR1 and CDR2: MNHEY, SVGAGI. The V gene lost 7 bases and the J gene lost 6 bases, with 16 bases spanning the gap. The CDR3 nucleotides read TGTGCCAGCACCCGACCCGGGACTTCCAATGAGCAGTTCTTC. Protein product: CASTRPGTSNEQFF.

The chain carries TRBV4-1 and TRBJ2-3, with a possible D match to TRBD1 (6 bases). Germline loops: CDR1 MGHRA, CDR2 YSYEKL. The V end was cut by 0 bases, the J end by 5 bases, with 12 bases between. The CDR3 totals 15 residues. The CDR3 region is CASSQEPLTGDTQYF. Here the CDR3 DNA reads TGCGCCAGCAGCCAAGAGCCCCTGACAGGAGATACGCAGTATTTT.

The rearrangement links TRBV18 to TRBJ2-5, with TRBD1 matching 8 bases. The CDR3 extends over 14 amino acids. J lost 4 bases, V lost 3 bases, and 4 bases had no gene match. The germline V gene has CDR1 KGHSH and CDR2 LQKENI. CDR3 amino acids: CASSPTTGVETQYF. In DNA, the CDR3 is TGTGCCAGCTCACCCACGACAGGGGTAGAGACCCAGTACTTC.

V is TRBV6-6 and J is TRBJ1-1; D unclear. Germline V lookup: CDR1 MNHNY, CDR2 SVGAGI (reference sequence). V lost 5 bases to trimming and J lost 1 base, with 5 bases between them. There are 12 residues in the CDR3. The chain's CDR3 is CASSEPNTEAFF. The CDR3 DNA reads TGTGCCAGCAGTGAGCCGAACACTGAAGCTTTCTTT.

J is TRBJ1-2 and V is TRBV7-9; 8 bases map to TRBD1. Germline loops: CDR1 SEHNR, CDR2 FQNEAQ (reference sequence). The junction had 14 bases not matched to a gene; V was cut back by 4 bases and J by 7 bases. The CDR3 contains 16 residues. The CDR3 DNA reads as TGTGCCAGCAGCTCCGGTTTCCCGGGACAGGCTAGTGGCTACACCTTC. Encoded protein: CASSSGFPGQASGYTF. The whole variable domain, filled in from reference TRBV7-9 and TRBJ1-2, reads DTGVSQNPRHKITKRGQNVTFRCDPISEHNRLYWYRQTLGQGPEFLTYFQNEAQLEKSRLLSDRFSAERPKGSFSTLEIQRTEQGDSAMYLCASSSGFPGQASGYTFGSGTRLTVV.

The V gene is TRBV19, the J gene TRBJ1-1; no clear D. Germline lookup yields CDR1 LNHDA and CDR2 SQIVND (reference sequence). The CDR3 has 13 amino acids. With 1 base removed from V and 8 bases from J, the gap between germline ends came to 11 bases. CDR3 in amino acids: CASSIGLGPEAFF. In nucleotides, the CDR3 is TGTGCCAGTAGTATAGGGCTGGGCCCAGAAGCTTTCTTT.

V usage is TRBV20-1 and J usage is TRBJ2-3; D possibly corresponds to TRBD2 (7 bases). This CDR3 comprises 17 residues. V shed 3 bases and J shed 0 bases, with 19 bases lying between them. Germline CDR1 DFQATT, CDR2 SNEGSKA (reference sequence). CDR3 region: CSASPLAGAPSTDTQYF. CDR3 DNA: TGCAGTGCTAGTCCACTCGCGGGGGCCCCCAGCACAGATACGCAGTATTTT.

The CDR3 reads CASSLARGDEQYF. DNA of the CDR3: TGTGCCAGCAGCTTGGCCAGAGGAGACGAGCAGTACTTC. This sequence joins TRBV5-4 and TRBJ2-7, with D hard to call. Trimming took 0 bases from V and 5 from J, leaving 9 bases between them. The CDR3 spans 13 residues. The germline V gene encodes CDR1 SGHNT and CDR2 YYREEE (reference sequence).

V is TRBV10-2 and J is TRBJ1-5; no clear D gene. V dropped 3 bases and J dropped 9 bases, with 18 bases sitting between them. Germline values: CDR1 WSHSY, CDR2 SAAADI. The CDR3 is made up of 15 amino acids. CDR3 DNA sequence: TGCGCCAGCAGTGACCTCGACATACGCACGGCGCCCCAGCATTTT. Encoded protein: CASSDLDIRTAPQHF.